Sequencing of this T cell receptor (beta chain) was carried out in a study of blood T cell repertoires in COVID-19. Germline trimming cut 5 bases from V and 4 bases from J; bases unmatched to any gene: 3. The CDR3 has 14 residues. CDR1 and CDR2 from the germline V gene are MNHEY and SVGAGI. This table comes from immunoSEQ multiplex PCR, and its TCRdb copy is limited to in-frame clones, with some not included. The sample contains 150,000 to 200,000 clones, 70% to 85% of which appear only once. This clonotype was obtained from a woman in her forties with COVID-19, enrolled during active disease. Sequenced input: peripheral blood. The chain carries TRBV6-5 and TRBJ1-5, with 9 positions matching TRBD1. For the CDR3, the DNA is TGTGCCAGCAGTCCTGACAGGGGGAATCAGCCCCAGCATTTT. Translated, it gives CASSPDRGNQPQHF.